This T cell receptor beta chain is drawn from a study of prognosis after radiotherapy for stage I lung cancer (dated by TCRdb to about 2021). General notes on the study: About 20 stage I NSCLC patients were enrolled in Nanjing, China, between early 2018 and 2019. Concurrent therapy was not administered to any patient alongside SBRT. For each of the approximately 20 patients, one blood sample was taken before SBRT and one after, so the study sequenced about 38 samples in total. The cohort comprised 13 men and a handful of women with a median age of approximately 74 years, ranging from roughly 50 to 85 years. Peripheral blood TCR beta repertoires were profiled in stage I NSCLC patients before and after stereotactic body radiotherapy, and the repertoires were related to distant failure. After SBRT, distant metastases developed in about 20% of the 19 patients at a median of about seven months, while the remaining 15 patients had no significant progression. Eleven to twelve patients had adenocarcinoma and about 7 had squamous cell carcinoma as the tumor histology. Newly diagnosed primary stage I lung tumors were found in fourteen patients, while oligometastatic NSCLC after surgical resection of the primary tumor was found in 4 to 6. SBRT was given in 3 to 5 fractions with a biologically effective dose of at least 100 Gy, using image-guided IMRT or VMAT. All patients were regarded as medically inoperable, because of comorbidities in about eleven patients and refusal of surgery in roughly 7 patients. What the work shows at the level of the full study, not this receptor alone: TRBV and TRBJ usage frequencies reportedly varied with metastasis status, involving two V genes at baseline and about 10 V and two J genes after SBRT. None of the reported P values were adjusted for multiple comparisons. Post-SBRT Shannon entropy and its change from baseline were lower in patients who developed distant metastases; baseline Shannon entropy was not associated with metastases. Unique TCR clone counts fell after SBRT (median around 9,800 before versus several thousand after; Wilcoxon paired P=0.011). The study was limited by the small cohort and short follow-up, and independent validation of the study findings is required. No determination of tumor specificity was made for expanded TCR clones.

This clonotype was seen at least ten times. It lacks a known antigen. It has no much larger one-base neighbor in the sample; base qualities were not kept. The CDR3 measures 12 amino acids from cysteine to phenylalanine. Only CDR3 DNA is held: 36 bases, read in frame from base 1. Looking up the germline V gene (reference sequence) yields CDR1 MNHEY and CDR2 SMNVEV. Relative to germline, V is 3 bases shorter and J is 6 bases shorter, with 9 bases between their ends. All patients had node-negative disease on CT and PET/CT, and none had a history of other malignancies or had previously received chemotherapy or radiotherapy. Around 5.5 milliliters of peripheral venous blood were drawn into EDTA tubes at each of two time points. Ficoll-Paque Plus density-gradient centrifugation was used to isolate PBMCs. Right after collection, samples were kept at -80 degrees C until analysis. The TCR beta CDR3 region was amplified from genomic DNA by two rounds of multiplex PCR. In the first PCR round, primers specific to each TRBV and TRBJ gene were used, and the primer sequences were filed in Chinese patent CN105087789A. The second PCR round used universal primers. The Roche High Pure PCR Template Preparation Kit was used to extract genomic DNA from the frozen PBMCs. Libraries were sequenced paired-end with 151 bp reads on an Illumina HiSeq 3000. The authors' analysis ran thus. CutAdapt was used to discard raw reads that did not contain the multiplex PCR primer sequences. High-quality paired reads were merged into contigs with PEAR. MiXCR assigned TRB V, D and J gene segments to each contig by aligning to reference sequences. To remove sequencing errors, CDR3 sequences were clustered according to base quality and sequence similarity. Shannon entropy normalized by the natural log of productive TCR sequence number was used as the measure of diversity. Clonality was defined as one minus Shannon entropy divided by the natural log of the number of unique clonotypes. Progression-free survival cut-offs for repertoire metrics were chosen using the Youden index of ROC curves, with analyses run in R 3.5.3. The public reads were reprocessed in TCRdb via fastp at Q25 and MiXCR, keeping in-frame beta chains. Rows are unified per CDR3 protein, each entry keeping the most common DNA and genes. The V and J calls reflect TCRdb's pipeline rather than the authors' work. This sample holds some 56,000 distinct CDR3 sequences; more than 20% were observed only once. The ten largest clones capture around 8% of the sample.

Recombination connected TRBV27 to TRBJ2-7; the D assignment is uncertain and may be TRBD1 or TRBD2, with 6 bases supporting each. The material sequenced was PBMCs, taken before or after stereotactic body radiation therapy (not recorded which). This clonotype was sampled from a donor aged 50 or older with non-small cell lung cancer. This receptor carries the CDR3 CASSFGGREQYF. The nucleotide sequence is TGTGCCAGCAGTTTTGGGGGGCGCGAGCAGTACTTC.